This T cell receptor (beta chain) emerged from a study of blood T cell repertoires in COVID-19. About the research overall: Donors in the United States, Italy and Spain gave samples during acute or convalescent COVID-19.

Clones were read by immunoSEQ multiplex PCR, and TCRdb kept only the in-frame ones, dropping some. The repertoire includes tens of thousands of clones, under 85% of them detected once, and about 15% sits in the top ten. CDR1 and CDR2 from the germline V gene are LGHDT and YNNKEL (reference sequence). V shed 5 bases and J shed 2 bases, with 8 bases lying between them. This CDR3 contains 13 residues. The V gene is TRBV3-1 (or the pseudogene TRBV3-2), the J gene TRBJ2-3; possibly TRBD1 for D (6 bases). Sequencing was done on a sample of peripheral blood. This TCR was recovered from a man aged 55 to 70 with COVID-19, enrolled during active disease. This CDR3 reads CASSGQSTDTQYF. The CDR3 DNA sequence: TGTGCCAGCAGCGGACAGTCCACAGATACGCAGTATTTT.